Sequencing of this T cell receptor (beta chain) was carried out in a study of blood T cell repertoires in COVID-19. About the study: Specimens from acute and convalescent COVID-19 originated in the United States, Italy and Spain. The analysed material was cDNA or gDNA that came from T cells, B-cell-depleted T cells, or PBMCs.

V shed 1 base and J shed 9 bases, with 19 bases lying between them. This CDR3 spans 17 amino acids. How the authors handled the data: Nucleated cell number was recorded as an estimate derived from reference gene primer amplification. Profiled with immunoSEQ multiplex PCR; TCRdb holds only in-frame clones, not every one. V and J calls and clone size are given by that table; D and trimming were obtained from the DNA. The table records 65,000 to 95,000 clones, 87% of them present only once. Sample: peripheral blood. This chain joins TRBV23-1 and TRBJ1-6; D might be TRBD1 (6 bases). TRBV23-1 is given ORF status, its function remaining uncertain. This receptor was identified in a man aged 25 to 40 with acute or convalescent COVID-19. The CDR3 is CASSQWSTETTGSPLHF. CDR3 in DNA: TGCGCCAGCAGTCAATGGTCCACGGAAACGACAGGTTCACCCCTCCACTTT.